The text below deals with one TCR beta chain. What it binds is not known. The ends were cut back, 0 bases at V and 5 bases at J, with 11 bases in the middle. The CDR3 covers 15 residues. Looked up from germline, CDR1 is MNHEY and CDR2 is SMNVEV (reference sequence). The data originate from a study of cytomegalovirus exposure and HLA in healthy donors. Across the study: In terms of ancestry, the Caucasian-associated cluster contained 75% to 85% of the roughly 400 genotyped donors. Study results and caveats: The HLA-A and HLA-B alleles of most subjects were reportedly predicted accurately from TCR beta sequences.

60 Vbeta and 13 Jbeta primers were used in PCR. Libraries were prepared by immunoSEQ multiplex PCR; TCRdb keeps only in-frame clonotypes and omits some of them. The table includes about 220,000 clones, approximately 82% detected once. Sequencing was carried out using PBMCs. The V gene is TRBV27, the J gene TRBJ2-1; the D gene is possibly TRBD1 (6 bases). This receptor was obtained from a man between 18 and 29 years old in good health and CMV-seronegative. CDR3 coding DNA: TGTGCCAGCAGTTTATCATGGGGGCTCGACAATGAGCAGTTCTTC. Residues: CASSLSWGLDNEQFF.